This TCR beta chain was documented in a study of T cells in Graves' hyperthyroidism and ophthalmopathy. About the study: Upon initial diagnosis and before any treatment, peripheral blood was collected. Study-level findings and limits: Stable hyperthyroidism was separated from ophthalmopathy by a model based on 13 V-J features.

Exclusion criteria comprised uncontrolled infection, other autoimmune disease, pregnancy or lactation. PBMCs were sourced from about 10 ml fresh peripheral blood. The CDR3 loop spans 13 amino acids. Germline V gene sequence: CDR1 SGHRS, CDR2 YFSETQ. V was trimmed by 7 bases and J by 1 base, leaving 11 bases between them. At least ten counts were recorded for this clonotype. The antigen remains unidentified. Using RNA transcripts as the source, TCR beta CDR3 regions were amplified. During a first-round RT-PCR of the TCR CDR3, the HTBI primer set was used. TCRdb re-analysed the multiplex PCR reads in MiXCR, keeping a single row per CDR3 protein. The table shows under 300,000 distinct CDR3 sequences, with roughly 22% occurring only once.

This receptor was identified in a man aged 30 to 39 with Graves' ophthalmopathy. This chain connects TRBV5-1 to TRBJ1-1; possibly TRBD1 for D (5 bases). Source material: blood. CDR3 sequence (DNA): TGCGCCAGCCTTGACGGGGCGAACACTGAAGCTTTCTTT. Its protein product is CASLDGANTEAFF.